The present T cell receptor beta chain was sequenced within a study of blood T cells in healthy people across ages. Study-level results: No one knew whether donors had CMV, which possibly confounded expanded clonotype changes. Strong correlation was found linking TCR beta diversity to naive T cell percentage.

Using a J-beta primer mix together with a sample-barcoded 5' primer, a second PCR was run for roughly 7 to 11 cycles. TCRdb re-analysed the 5' RACE reads in MiXCR, keeping a single row per CDR3 protein. The sample consists of approximately 490,000 distinct CDR3 sequences, about 25% of them appearing once. Those donating, healthy Caucasian individuals from Russia, were aged about 6 to 95. The germline V gene encodes CDR1 MNHEY and CDR2 SVGAGI. Trimming removed 5 bases at V and 7 bases at J, with 14 bases between. The CDR3 has 14 residues. About this clonotype itself: The antigen is undetermined.

These records were also assigned to another study, of T cells of mothers and their children.

This clonotype was sampled from a boy aged 5-17 years in good health. The sample taken for sequencing was blood. The chain carries TRBV6-5 and TRBJ1-4; no firm D call. The CDR3 protein is CASSQRAKAEKLFF. CDR3 bases: TGTGCCAGCAGTCAGAGGGCGAAAGCTGAAAAACTGTTTTTT.